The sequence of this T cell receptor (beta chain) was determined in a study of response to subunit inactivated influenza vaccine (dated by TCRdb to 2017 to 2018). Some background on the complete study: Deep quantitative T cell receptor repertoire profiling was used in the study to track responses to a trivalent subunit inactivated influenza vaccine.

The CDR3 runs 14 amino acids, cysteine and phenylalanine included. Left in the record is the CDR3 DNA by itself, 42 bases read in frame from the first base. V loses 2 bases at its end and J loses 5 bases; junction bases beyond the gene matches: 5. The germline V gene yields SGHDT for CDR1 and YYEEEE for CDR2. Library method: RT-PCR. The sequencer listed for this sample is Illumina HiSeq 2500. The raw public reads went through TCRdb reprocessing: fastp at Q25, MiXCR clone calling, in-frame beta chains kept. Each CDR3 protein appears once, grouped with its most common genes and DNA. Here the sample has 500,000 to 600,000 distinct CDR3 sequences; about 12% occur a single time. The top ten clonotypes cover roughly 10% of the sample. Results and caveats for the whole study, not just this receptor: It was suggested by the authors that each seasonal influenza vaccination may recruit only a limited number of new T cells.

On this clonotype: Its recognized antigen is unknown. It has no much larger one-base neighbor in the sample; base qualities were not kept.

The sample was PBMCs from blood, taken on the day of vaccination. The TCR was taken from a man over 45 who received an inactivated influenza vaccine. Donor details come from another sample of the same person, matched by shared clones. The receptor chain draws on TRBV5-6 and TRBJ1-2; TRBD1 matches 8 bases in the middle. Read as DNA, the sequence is TGTGCCAGCAGCTTTGCCAGGGGGCATTATGGCTACACCTTC. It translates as CASSFARGHYGYTF.